Listed here are 2 T cell receptor beta chains from one sample, sequenced in a study of shared clonotypes between healthy human individuals. TCRdb's copy holds only in-frame clones and misses some; the assay was immunoSEQ multiplex PCR. The sample has around 1.1 million clones; about four fifths are singletons. Material for sequencing was memory CD4+ T cells from PBMCs. The subset was: CD45RA-negative fraction. Source of these receptors: a man aged 18 to 29 in good health. Some clones in this sample may be carry-over from other donors' samples.

The gene calls are TRBV9 and TRBJ2-2; 12 positions match TRBD1. J was trimmed by 5 bases and V by 5 bases; bases with no gene match: 7. The CDR3 runs 16 residues. Per germline, CDR1 SGDLS and CDR2 YYNGEE. CDR3 region: CASREQGQGATGELFF. As DNA, the CDR3 is TGTGCCAGCAGGGAACAGGGACAGGGGGCTACCGGGGAGCTGTTTTTT.

The chain combines TRBV27 with TRBJ2-3; the D gene could be TRBD1 or TRBD2 (5 bases each). Germline CDR1 MNHEY, CDR2 SMNVEV (reference sequence). V was shortened by 5 bases and J by 4 bases, with 16 bases between the two germline ends. The CDR3 spans 15 residues. The chain's CDR3 is CASSARDPRADTQYF. CDR3 DNA sequence: TGTGCCAGCAGTGCCCGGGACCCACGGGCAGATACGCAGTATTTT.